A selection of T cell receptor beta chains follows, all from one sample in a study of T cell changes during pregnancy in multiple sclerosis. TCRdb's copy holds only in-frame clones and misses some; the assay was immunoSEQ multiplex PCR. The profile shows more than 40,000 clones, 94% of them singletons. The sequencing here drew on CD8+ T cells from peripheral blood mononuclear cells, taken in the first trimester of pregnancy. All receptors come from a female donor with multiple sclerosis, enrolled in a pregnancy study. CDR3s leave out the opening cysteine and the closing phenylalanine or tryptophan.

v_call	cdr3_aa
TRBV7-8	ASSPQGTEAF
TRBV21-1	ASSKAPGQGEFREKLF
TRBV27	ASSLFGRVRYQETQY
TRBV28	ASSLGWGPTWQVYGYT
TRBV7-6	ASSSGGQPQH
TRBV12-5	ASGSAGQGDEKLF
TRBV9	ASSVTGGGTEAF
TRBV28	ASSLEWDRGQQPQH
TRBV19	ASTPGWGSSYNEQF
TRBV5-6	ASSLGQGAGGTEAF
TRBV27	ASAGTGEGRPGNTIY
TRBV5-4	ASSLSGSLGNEQF
TRBV7-9	ASRPSGVNQPQH
TRBV4-1	ASSQAYQLAGGTDTQY
TRBV4-1	ASSLTSEGGNEQF
TRBV7-3	ASSSTGGTQETQY
TRBV28	ASSLRLGRAGELF
TRBV5-5	ASSLGQGGQPQH
TRBV29-1	SVSGTTLEGQY
TRBV29-1	SVESARDEQY
TRBV10-3	ATYPGTGGQETQY
TRBV7-6	ASSLEAAPRPNNSPLH
TRBV6-1	ASSQGNSPLH
TRBV7-9	ASRFESGTGGMLYGYT
TRBV27	ASSLSEGQVSNEQF
TRBV12-5	ASGPNPGTDTQY
TRBV7-9	ASSPGTGSSGANVLT
TRBV5-6	ASSPTVEDYGYT
TRBV5-6	ASSLQGYNSPLH
TRBV11-2	ASSLELVSSGGPSSYEQY
TRBV19	ASSDFGQGGTGELF
TRBV7-2	ASSQATGSYNSPLH
TRBV9	ASSVGAGTEAF
TRBV27	ASSGALGENTEAF
TRBV6-6	ASRQHLYGYT
TRBV5-1	ASSFGGSGYEQY
TRBV6-6	ASSRAWAHNSPLH
TRBV6-1	ASSEAGGEQPQH
TRBV7-2	ASSFATRRGTEAF
TRBV6-5	ASSYETGVVDYGYT
TRBV14	ASSPGLAGVNEQF
TRBV29-1	SVEEFGGREQF
TRBV2	ASRVGTGGTEAF
TRBV7-3	ASSLGLATVYNEQF
TRBV29-1	SVEAVDSGSGFYGYT
TRBV5-4	ASSTGTGLFLEANVLT
TRBV9	ASSVVGGGRVDTQY
TRBV5-1	ASSSGSSPKENTQY
TRBV18	ASSPETHEQY
TRBV7-8	ASSFTQGRNEQF